The sequence of this TCR beta chain was determined in a study of cytomegalovirus exposure and HLA in healthy donors (TCRdb year 2017). Concerning the study at large: According to an earlier analysis of 587 of the donors, about 179 million T cells yielded 90 million to 140 million unique TCR beta sequences and 250 to 350 Gb of sequence data. An early release that covered approximately 600 HLA-typed donors contained 250 to 350 gigabases of sequencing data and approximately 85 million unique TCR sequences. The genetic ancestry cluster associated with self-reported Caucasian donors included over 65% of the 350 to 500 genotyped donors. The study was designed to test whether signatures of past pathogen exposure could be identified by cataloging public T cell receptors. Using immunosequencing, the study profiled T cell repertoires from about 610 subjects and related those repertoires to cytomegalovirus serostatus. Along with the approximately 700-subject first cohort, a separate validation cohort of over a hundred different subjects was used. The study combined high-throughput TCR immunosequencing, statistical association of individual TCRs with disease status, and machine learning to predict cytomegalovirus infection status. In a later analysis, previously published TCR beta repertoires from about 670 donors were re-analyzed and high-resolution HLA genotyping was added so that TCR occurrence patterns could be studied. In the later analysis, no new phenotypic data were used to find candidate immune exposures; instead, reliance was placed on TCR beta sequences and their occurrence across donors. An earlier analysis of 587 of the donors used high-throughput TCR beta sequencing to judge whether each TCR beta V gene segment behaved as functional or pseudogenic. Alongside the repertoire data, information on donor age, sex, ethnicity and CMV serostatus was compiled. A later genetic analysis used genome-wide SNP genotypes for about three fifths of the roughly 700 donors, treating that subset as a discovery cohort. All discovery cohort repertoires had been generated using a single sequencing platform. Class I and class II HLA loci were covered by the typing at four-digit resolution. Typing coverage varied by locus: about 620-630 donors for A, B, C, DRB1 and DQB1; under 550 for DQA1; more than 600 for DPA1; roughly 470 for DPB1. Several DR-DQ haplotypes were treated as single units for association and clustering because of strong linkage in the cohort. Among 300 to 500 genotyped donors of the cohort, an average of around 250,000 unique TCR beta nucleotide sequences was sequenced per donor, of which about 20% were non-productive.

Trimming takes 3 bases off V and 3 bases off J; junction bases not matched to a gene: 3. Measured from the cysteine to the phenylalanine, the CDR3 is 14 residues long. Left in the record is the CDR3 DNA by itself, 42 bases read in frame from the first base. CDR1 and CDR2 are drawn from the germline V gene: SGDLS, YYNGEE. Notes on this clone: Its antigen target is currently unknown. No per-base quality is available; no much larger clone lies one base away.

The cohort was made up of roughly 670 healthy bone marrow donors. At the time of sampling, every cohort member was nominally healthy, though immune exposures that went unrecorded were likely present. The donor was CMV seronegative and belonged to the group of around 350 seronegative cohort members. A peripheral blood sample was provided by each donor, and peripheral blood mononuclear cells were used for TCR beta sequencing. The Qiagen DNeasy Blood Extraction Kit was used to extract genomic DNA from the blood cell samples. The library was prepared using the immunoSEQ multiplex PCR assay. For the multiplex PCR, a mixture combining 60 forward primers for TCR Vbeta segments and 13 reverse primers for TCR Jbeta segments was used. A multiplex PCR assay on genomic DNA amplified the CDR3 region of rearranged TCR beta genes. The Illumina HiSeq System was used to sequence the amplified TCR beta libraries as 87-base-pair reads. The published analysis was carried out like this. In a later analysis, around 80 million unique TCR beta chains were counted across the 690 or so repertoires, and about 10 million of these chains were shared by at least two donors. To remove PCR and sequencing errors, raw reads were error-corrected and collapsed into unique sequences using a nearest-neighbor algorithm that merged closely related sequences. V, D and J gene segments were assigned by aligning CDR3 sequences to IMGT reference sequences. For a sequence to be retained, a match of at least six nucleotides to both a V gene segment and a J gene segment was required. A rearrangement counted as productive if the CDR3 had no stop codons and remained in frame with V and J, and every other rearrangement counted as non-productive. CDR3 was defined by IMGT convention, running from the second conserved V-encoded cysteine to the conserved J-encoded phenylalanine. Sequences without an unambiguous match to a single V gene segment were excluded from the earlier analysis of about 640 of the donors. An earlier analysis of 500 to 700 of the donors classified V segments as functional when productive rearrangements were above 56.7% and as segregating when the standard deviation between donors was above 5%. A statistical classification framework was built for diagnosing cytomegalovirus status from the catalog of TCR beta chain sequences. V and J gene assignment, in a later analysis, came from comparing TCR nucleotide sequences with IMGT/GENE-DB human TR gene sequences. The TCRdist pipeline was used in a later analysis to assign CDR3 sequences and most-parsimonious VDJ recombination scenarios. In a later analysis, each TCR beta chain was defined by its CDR3 amino acid sequence together with its V-gene family, and reads lacking a unique V-gene family were excluded. A later analysis removed several hundred highly shared, low-generation-probability nucleotide sequences to deal with suspected cross-contamination and a sequencing artifact. In a later analysis, a clonal expansion index was calculated for each public chain from normalized within-repertoire ranks of inferred template counts. In a later analysis, generation probabilities were computed using a VDJ recombination model fitted to out-of-frame rearrangements, and the results were checked against IGoR. In a later analysis, hypergeometric tests were used to score TCR-TCR, TCR-HLA and TCR-CMV co-occurrence, with a repertoire-size bias correction applied to TCR pairs. In a later analysis, false discovery rates were estimated by permuting HLA or CMV assignments 20 times. In a later analysis, co-occurring TCRs were grouped using DBSCAN, with TCRdist sequence similarity added in when clustering inside HLA-allele-positive subsets. Repertoires with fewer than 30,000 or more than 120,000 public chains were left out of co-occurrence clustering, as were a few repertoires with anomalous nucleotide sharing. TCRdb carries this immuneACCESS record with in-frame sequences only. Its versions omit some clonotypes, under half of them owing to an unresolved V gene in the studies checked, with the rest unexplained. V and J calls and clone size are copied from that table; D and trimming were computed from the DNA. The sample yields 150,000 or so clones; approximately 80% were counted once. The ten largest clonotypes hold 3.1% of the sample.

General findings and caveats noted by the study authors: Some IMGT-functional V segments, including TRBV6-2 and TRBV6-3, could not be told apart with the 87-base-pair reads, so those segments were excluded. The earlier analysis of 587 of the donors excluded over 15 rarely observed V segments, including chromosome 9 orphons, because counts were too low. Most TCR sequences were seen in very few donors, while some public TCRs were found in many individuals. In this cohort, only TCR beta chains were sequenced, and detectable features were limited by the absence of alpha or paired-chain data. The only immune exposure information available for the cohort was CMV serostatus. Specific HLA alleles were associated with about 17,000 TCR beta sequences at a false discovery rate of 0.05 in a later analysis. Correlated functional status among segregating V segments might be attributable to linkage disequilibrium, but an unknown experimental factor could not be ruled out. Broadly in line with IMGT annotations, most TCR beta V segments showed up in productive rearrangements about 90% or about 30% of the time in an earlier analysis of a few hundred of the donors. In vitro tests confirmed that three of the cytomegalovirus-associated TCR beta chains recognize cytomegalovirus antigens. Several of the top co-occurrence clusters appeared to be linked to parvovirus B19, influenza, CMV and Epstein-Barr virus, according to a later analysis. According to a later genetic analysis, donors in an Asian-associated ancestry cluster had fewer N-insertions in productive TCRs than the approximately 700-donor mean. In a later analysis, TCR association rates were found to vary across HLA loci, with the most associated TCRs seen for DRB1 alleles and the fewest for HLA-C alleles. In both the original and validation cohorts, the classifier was reported to diagnose cytomegalovirus status with high specificity and sensitivity. Because some donors lacked HLA typing at each locus, the association tests relied only on the typed subset. Sequencing depth was assumed to be roughly uniform across donors in the presence/absence analyses, though that assumption may not hold. It was suggested by the authors that the approach could potentially be generalized to other disease states and immunological phenotypes. A group of highly shared sequence variants was considered likely to be a technical artifact of the sequencing pipeline. According to a later analysis, most CMV-associated TCR beta chains appeared to be HLA-restricted, and the HLA associations seemed to be driven largely by CMV exposure. When HLA alleles, especially DR and DQ, strongly co-occurred, TCR associations were difficult to assign to individual alleles. A further reported finding was that TCR beta sequences accurately predicted the HLA-A and HLA-B alleles for most subjects in the first cohort. In the study, 150 to 200 TCR beta chains were listed as associated with cytomegalovirus. In a later analysis, HLA-associated TCR beta chains were found to be more clonally expanded and to have lower generation probabilities than equally common non-associated chains. In a later genetic analysis, a missense DCLRE1C variant was associated with V-gene and J-gene trimming of TCR beta chains, and the association was replicated in an independent cohort.

This clonotype was sampled from a male donor in good health and CMV-seronegative. The sequence links TRBV9 to TRBJ2-1; 7 central nucleotides agree with TRBD2. The sample consisted of PBMCs. The CDR3 sequence is CASSAGLVYNEQFF. The DNA is TGTGCCAGCAGCGCAGGACTAGTCTACAATGAGCAGTTCTTC.